The sequence of this T cell receptor beta chain was determined in a study of spatial heterogeneity in lung cancer. Study-level information: An average of more than ten raw reads was observed per unique TCR and UMI combination.

The time point: sample taken at primary tumor resection. Whole RNA from tumor, nontumor lung or frozen PBMC was sequenced unsorted. Trimming removed 5 bases at V and 4 bases at J, with 13 bases between. The length of the CDR3 is 14 residues. The germline CDR1 and CDR2 sequences are KGHSH and LQKENI. TCRdb recomputed calls from the 5' RACE reads with MiXCR, one row per CDR3 protein. The repertoire has about 25,000 distinct CDR3 sequences, about 7% of them found once; the top ten carry approximately 14%. In its sample, this clonotype was seen a few times. The chain uses TRBV18 and TRBJ2-3, with D possibly matching TRBD2 (5 bases). Here the sequenced sample was PBMCs, taken at surgery. The receptor was derived from a male donor with early-stage non-small cell lung cancer. DNA of the CDR3: TGTGCCAGCTCAGAGCTAGAGGGATCAGATACGCAGTATTTT. Its protein product is CASSELEGSDTQYF.